This TCR beta chain was captured in a study of T cell responses to AZD1222 COVID-19 vaccine. Regarding this clone: Its specificity is not known.

Sequenced by immunoSEQ multiplex PCR; TCRdb stores in-frame clones only, minus some. The profile shows fewer than 110,000 clones, 90% to 95% of them singletons. The CDR3 has 14 residues. Germline assignment: CDR1 MNHEY and CDR2 SVGAGI. V trimming: 7 bases; J trimming: 7 bases; junction bases outside the gene matches: 5. The study's findings and limits: Donor demographics were predominantly white British with a female majority; clonal diversity may be underestimated. Spike-specific TCR repertoires showed rising breadth and depth after two AZD1222 doses.

Sequences were derived from peripheral blood, sampled 28 days after the second AZD1222 dose. The chain uses TRBV6-5 and TRBJ1-5; TRBD1 aligns across 12 bases. This receptor was taken from an adult who received the AZD1222 COVID-19 vaccine. In nucleotides, the CDR3 is TGTGCCAGCACTCCTGGGACAGGGGGCCAGCCCCAGCATTTT. It encodes CASTPGTGGQPQHF.